Below, 31 T cell receptor beta chains from the same sample are listed, as sequenced in a study of blood T cell repertoires in COVID-19. The repertoire was sequenced with immunoSEQ multiplex PCR; TCRdb's copy has only in-frame clones and lacks some. The table includes about 43,000 clones, roughly 87% detected once. The sequencing input was peripheral blood. The receptor set was obtained from a man between 60 and 70 years old with active COVID-19.

This clone was detected a few times. This chain links TRBV7-3 with TRBJ1-1; possibly TRBD1 for D (6 bases). The CDR3 spans 13 residues. V was shortened by 4 bases and J by 3 bases, with 9 bases between the two germline ends. Germline loops: CDR1 SGHTA, CDR2 FQGTGA. CDR3 DNA sequence: TGTGCCAGCAGCTCACAGGGAGACACTGAAGCTTTCTTT. It encodes CASSSQGDTEAFF.

This chain connects TRBV21-1 to TRBJ1-2. TRBV21-1 is marked as a pseudogene. The CDR3 contains 16 residues. CDR3 amino acids: CASSSSRRQELYGYTF. In DNA, the CDR3 is TGTGCCAGCAGCTCTAGCAGGCGGCAGGAGTTATATGGCTACACCTTC.

In regard to this clone: This specimen includes other DNA sequences encoding the same CDR3. The chain employs TRBV3-1 (or the pseudogene TRBV3-2) and TRBJ2-5, with 8 positions matching TRBD1. V shed 4 bases, J shed 5 bases, and the junction held 3 bases outside the gene matches. Per germline, CDR1 LGHDT and CDR2 YNNKEL (reference sequence). This CDR3 region has 13 residues. The CDR3 loop reads CASSRTGRETQYF. CDR3 DNA: TGTGCCAGCAGCCGGACAGGGAGGGAGACCCAGTACTTC.

This clone showed up just once. The rearrangement joins TRBV6-5 to TRBJ2-7; a weak D match, TRBD2 (6 bases). V was pared by 7 bases and J by 3 bases, with 10 bases between. This CDR3 region has 12 residues. The germline gives CDR1 MNHEY, CDR2 SVGAGI. The CDR3 DNA reads TGTGCCAGCAATAGGAGGGGCTACGAGCAGTACTTC. It yields the protein CASNRRGYEQYF.

The CDR3: CASSLENSYYGYTF. The CDR3 DNA reads TGCGCCAGCAGCTTGGAGAACAGCTACTATGGCTACACCTTC. The V and J genes are TRBV5-1 and TRBJ1-2; D uncertain. Germline assignment: CDR1 SGHRS and CDR2 YFSETQ. The CDR3 is made up of 14 amino acids. Between the trimmed V and J ends, which lost 0 bases and 3 bases, there was a span of 9 bases. Variable domain in full (rest from reference TRBV5-1 and TRBJ1-2): KAGVTQTPRYLIKTRGQQVTLSCSPISGHRSVSWYQQTPGQGLQFLFEYFSETQRNKGNFPGRFSGRQFSNSRSEMNVSTLELGDSALYLCASSLENSYYGYTFGSGTRLTVV.

The V and J genes are TRBV18 and TRBJ1-1; 7 bases are a match to TRBD1. CDR1 is KGHSH and CDR2 is LQKENI in the germline V gene. V trimming: 4 bases; J trimming: 5 bases; junction bases outside the gene matches: 10. The CDR3 spans 15 residues. CDR3 protein: CASSLGGREGTEAFF. The CDR3 bases are TGTGCCAGCTCACTAGGGGGCAGGGAAGGGACTGAAGCTTTCTTT.

In its sample, this clone was seen a few times. The chain joins TRBV6-6 to TRBJ1-5; D is perhaps TRBD1 (6 bases). Trimming removed 8 bases at V and 6 bases at J, with 20 bases between. Per germline, CDR1 MNHNY and CDR2 SVGAGI (reference sequence). CDR3 length: 15 amino acids. This CDR3 is CASSPGRGAGQPQHF. Here the CDR3 DNA reads TGTGCCAGCTCCCCCGGGAGGGGGGCGGGTCAGCCCCAGCATTTT.

The chain combines TRBV5-6 with TRBJ2-7; TRBD1 agrees at 11 bases. There are 16 residues in the CDR3. V lost 0 bases, J lost 3 bases, and 5 bases stayed unmatched. From germline, CDR1 is SGHDT and CDR2 YYEEEE. In DNA, the CDR3 is TGTGCCAGCAGCTTGGCCGGGACAGGGGGGCTCTACGAGCAGTACTTC. Its protein product is CASSLAGTGGLYEQYF.

The chain combines TRBV27 with TRBJ1-6; tentatively, D is TRBD1 (6 bases). V lost 2 bases and J lost 4, with 15 bases in between. Germline CDR1 MNHEY, CDR2 SMNVEV (reference sequence). CDR3 size: 17 residues. CDR3 sequence: CASSLVYRDTYNSPLHF. In DNA form, the CDR3 reads TGTGCCAGCAGTTTAGTTTACCGGGACACTTATAATTCACCCCTCCACTTT.

The gene calls are TRBV6-5 and TRBJ2-2; 11 bases fit TRBD1. The CDR3 is made up of 15 amino acids. Germline loops: CDR1 MNHEY, CDR2 SVGAGI. V dropped 11 bases and J dropped 5; count of bases not matched to a gene: 10. CDR3 amino acids: CASSTGQGGTGELFF. Written as DNA, the CDR3 is TGTGCCTCCTCAACGGGACAGGGGGGGACCGGGGAGCTGTTTTTT.

This clone was detected a few times. This rearrangement joins TRBV27 to TRBJ1-1, with D perhaps TRBD1 (6 bases). V gave up 2 bases and J gave up 4 bases, with 14 bases separating them. CDR1 and CDR2 (germline): MNHEY, SMNVEV (reference sequence). The CDR3 consists of 15 residues. In nucleotides, the CDR3 is TGTGCCAGCAGTTTAAGTCCCCAGGGGAGCACTGAAGCTTTCTTT. Residues: CASSLSPQGSTEAFF.

The chain joins TRBV5-1 to TRBJ2-1; 7 nucleotides agree with TRBD1. The CDR3 spans 15 residues. Trimming at V came to 1 base and at J to 5 bases, leaving 6 bases not matched to a gene. Germline CDR1 and CDR2: SGHRS and YFSETQ. CDR3 sequence reads: CASSLRQGKDNEQFF. In nucleotides, the CDR3 is TGCGCCAGCAGCTTGCGACAGGGTAAGGACAATGAGCAGTTCTTC.

This chain connects TRBV6-5 to TRBJ2-5; no firm D call. V was trimmed by 2 bases and J by 2 bases, leaving 6 bases between them. The CDR3 is made up of 13 amino acids. Germline CDR1 is MNHEY and CDR2 is SVGAGI. The CDR3 DNA sequence: TGTGCCAGCAGTTACGGGCAGCAAGAGACCCAGTACTTC. Translation gives CASSYGQQETQYF.

This clone has just a few counts. This chain joins TRBV7-8 and TRBJ2-3; 10 positions match TRBD2. CDR1 is SGHVS, CDR2 FQNEAQ, per germline. The CDR3 covers 18 residues. V lost 2 bases, J lost 0 bases, and 8 bases stayed unmatched. The CDR3 spells CASSLRSSGGLSTDTQYF. The CDR3 DNA reads TGTGCCAGCAGCTTAAGGTCTAGCGGGGGCCTTAGCACAGATACGCAGTATTTT.

CDR3 sequence: CASSSDGGAFGYTF. CDR3 coding DNA: TGTGCCAGCAGCTCGGATGGGGGGGCGTTTGGCTACACCTTC. The chain links TRBV11-2 to TRBJ1-2; tentatively, D is TRBD1 (6 bases). Trimming cost V 4 bases and J 7 bases, with 16 bases left between them. CDR1 and CDR2 from the germline V gene are SGHAT and FQNNGV. This CDR3 is 14 amino acids long.

The CDR3 loop reads CASSLYPGLAANNEQFF. CDR3 coding DNA: TGTGCCAGCAGCCTTTACCCGGGACTAGCAGCAAACAATGAGCAGTTCTTC. V gene TRBV7-9 combines with J gene TRBJ2-1; 9 nucleotides agree with TRBD2. Germline V lookup: CDR1 SEHNR, CDR2 FQNEAQ (reference sequence). V lost 5 bases to trimming and J lost 5 bases; unmatched junction nucleotides: 13. This CDR3 has 17 amino acids.

This clone was observed a handful of times. The V call is TRBV19, the J call TRBJ1-1; D is undetermined. Germline V gene sequence: CDR1 LNHDA, CDR2 SQIVND (reference sequence). The V end lost 5 bases, the J end lost 0 bases, and 10 bases lay between the germline ends. The CDR3 has 14 amino acids. The CDR3: CASSASYMNTEAFF. Here the CDR3 DNA reads TGTGCCAGTAGTGCCTCATACATGAACACTGAAGCTTTCTTT.

The rearrangement links TRBV5-1 to TRBJ1-4; maybe TRBD1 (6 bases). Looked up from germline, CDR1 is SGHRS and CDR2 is YFSETQ. Trimming left V 5 bases short and J 2 bases short, with 13 bases between. The CDR3 loop spans 15 amino acids. In nucleotides, the CDR3 is TGCGCCAGCAGACAGGGAGTATTGACTAATGAAAAACTGTTTTTT. Translated: CASRQGVLTNEKLFF.

The count of this clone is one. This rearrangement joins TRBV5-8 to TRBJ1-5; possibly TRBD1 for D (6 bases). With 4 bases removed from V and 0 bases from J, the gap between germline ends came to 11 bases. In germline, CDR1 is SGHTS, CDR2 YDEGEE. The CDR3 is made up of 15 amino acids. In DNA, the CDR3 is TGTGCCAGCAGCCTGACAGGCTATAGCAATCAGCCCCAGCATTTT. Encoded protein: CASSLTGYSNQPQHF.

The CDR3 DNA reads as TGTGCCAGCAAGACAGGGGGGAACACTGAAGCTTTCTTT. It specifies CASKTGGNTEAFF. This chain joins TRBV28 and TRBJ1-1; TRBD1 aligns across 9 bases. This CDR3 contains 13 residues. Trimming removed 7 bases from V and 1 base from J; junction bases left unmatched: 1. Looked up from germline, CDR1 is MDHEN and CDR2 is SYDVKM.

This sequence joins TRBV28 and TRBJ1-6, with D tentatively TRBD1 (6 bases). Germline-derived CDR1 and CDR2 are MDHEN and SYDVKM. This CDR3 comprises 13 residues. V lost 8 bases, J lost 7 bases, and 12 bases lay in between. CDR3 sequence: CASQGRKNSPLHF. CDR3 nucleotide sequence: TGTGCCAGCCAGGGGCGGAAAAATTCACCCCTCCACTTT.

This clone was counted once. This chain links TRBV27 with TRBJ2-1; 10 bases map to TRBD2. Germline V gives CDR1 MNHEY, CDR2 SMNVEV (reference sequence). V was clipped by 6 bases and J by 0 bases; unmatched bases: 5. The CDR3 is made up of 16 amino acids. The CDR3 nucleotides are TGTGCCAGCAGGTTTATAGCGGGGGGCTCCTACAATGAGCAGTTCTTC. Protein sequence: CASRFIAGGSYNEQFF.

The chain joins TRBV4-2 to TRBJ2-1; 8 nucleotides line up with TRBD2. Trimming cost V 0 bases and J 7 bases; bases outside gene matches: 11. The CDR3 is made up of 17 amino acids. The V gene's germline CDR1 is LGHNA and CDR2 YNFKEQ. For the CDR3, the DNA is TGTGCCAGCAGCCAAGATGTTACCGGGGGGGCCGAGAATGAGCAGTTCTTC. Amino acids: CASSQDVTGGAENEQFF.

This clone was seen just once. V and J are TRBV28 and TRBJ1-2; D might be TRBD1 (6 bases). Germline V CDR1 and CDR2: MDHEN, SYDVKM. V dropped 7 bases and J dropped 7 bases, with 13 bases sitting between them. The CDR3 runs to 12 residues. CDR3 nucleotide sequence: TGTGCCAGCACCCTGACAGGTGTTGGCTACACCTTC. Translated: CASTLTGVGYTF.

The CDR3 here is CASSSETSGYNEQFF. CDR3 coding DNA: TGCGCCAGCAGCTCGGAGACTAGCGGGTACAATGAGCAGTTCTTC. The chain employs TRBV5-1 and TRBJ2-1; 10 bases match TRBD2. With V trimmed by 3 bases and J by 4 bases, 4 bases remained unmatched. CDR1 SGHRS and CDR2 YFSETQ come from the germline V gene. There are 15 residues in the CDR3.

V and J are TRBV27 and TRBJ1-5; D may be TRBD1 (5 bases). Germline lookup yields CDR1 MNHEY and CDR2 SMNVEV (reference sequence). This CDR3 comprises 15 residues. V was shortened by 6 bases and J by 6 bases, with 18 bases between the two germline ends. CDR3 sequence (DNA): TGTGCCAGCAGCCTTGACAGCCGCCGCGTTCAGCCCCAGCATTTT. This sequence encodes CASSLDSRRVQPQHF.

This clone showed up just once. The chain joins TRBV5-5 to TRBJ2-7; D not resolved. Looked up from germline, CDR1 is SGHKS and CDR2 is YYEKEE (reference sequence). V was shortened by 4 bases and J by 6 bases, with 26 bases between the two germline ends. The CDR3 spans 17 residues. The CDR3 bases are TGTGCCAGCAGCCCGGCCGAGACCCTACGCGGCAACTTCGAGCAGTACTTC. It specifies CASSPAETLRGNFEQYF. Complete variable domain (other parts from reference TRBV5-5 and TRBJ2-7): DAGVTQSPTHLIKTRGQQVTLRCSPISGHKSVSWYQQVLGQGPQFIFQYYEKEERGRGNFPDRFSARQFPNYSSELNVNALLLGDSALYLCASSPAETLRGNFEQYFGPGTRLTVT.

The J gene is TRBJ2-2, the V gene TRBV9, with D maybe TRBD1 (5 bases). Trimming took off 0 bases at V and 7 bases at J, with 13 bases between the two ends. Germline V gene sequence: CDR1 SGDLS, CDR2 YYNGEE. CDR3 length: 15 amino acids. The CDR3 loop is CASSVEGPRSGELFF. In DNA form, the CDR3 reads TGTGCCAGCAGCGTAGAGGGGCCACGGAGCGGGGAGCTGTTTTTT.

This clone has more than one count but fewer than ten. The rearrangement joins TRBV6-1 to TRBJ1-6, with 9 bases matching TRBD1. After removal of 4 bases from V and 7 bases from J, the junction contained 11 bases not matched to a gene. The CDR3 length is 17 residues. Germline V gene lookup returns CDR1 MNHNS and CDR2 SASEGT. Here the CDR3 DNA reads TGTGCCAGCAGTGCCATCCGACAGGGGGATGGGAATTCACCCCTCCACTTT. Translation: CASSAIRQGDGNSPLHF.

This clone was detected once. CDR3 DNA: TGTGCCTGGGCCCGGTTAGCGAACACCGGGGAGCTGTTTTTT. Translated, it gives CAWARLANTGELFF. The V call is TRBV30, the J call TRBJ2-2; no clear D. CDR3 length: 14 amino acids. V was trimmed by 5 bases and J by 0 bases, leaving 10 bases between them. Germline V gene lookup returns CDR1 GTSNPN and CDR2 SVGIG (reference sequence). The full variable domain, with the rest looked up from reference TRBV30 and TRBJ2-2, is SQTIHQWPATLVQPVGSPLSLECTVEGTSNPNLYWYRQAAGRGLQLLFYSVGIGQISSEVPQNLSASRPQDRQFILSSKKLLLSDSGFYLCAWARLANTGELFFGEGSRLTVL.

V is TRBV6-6 and J is TRBJ1-5, with 7 positions matching TRBD1. CDR3 length equals 16 residues. CDR1 and CDR2 from the germline V gene are MNHNY and SVGAGI (reference sequence). With V trimmed by 6 bases and J by 1 base, 9 bases remained unmatched. The CDR3 region has the DNA TGTGCCAGCAGCCCCCAGGGGGGAACGAGCAATCAGCCCCAGCATTTT. It is translated as CASSPQGGTSNQPQHF.